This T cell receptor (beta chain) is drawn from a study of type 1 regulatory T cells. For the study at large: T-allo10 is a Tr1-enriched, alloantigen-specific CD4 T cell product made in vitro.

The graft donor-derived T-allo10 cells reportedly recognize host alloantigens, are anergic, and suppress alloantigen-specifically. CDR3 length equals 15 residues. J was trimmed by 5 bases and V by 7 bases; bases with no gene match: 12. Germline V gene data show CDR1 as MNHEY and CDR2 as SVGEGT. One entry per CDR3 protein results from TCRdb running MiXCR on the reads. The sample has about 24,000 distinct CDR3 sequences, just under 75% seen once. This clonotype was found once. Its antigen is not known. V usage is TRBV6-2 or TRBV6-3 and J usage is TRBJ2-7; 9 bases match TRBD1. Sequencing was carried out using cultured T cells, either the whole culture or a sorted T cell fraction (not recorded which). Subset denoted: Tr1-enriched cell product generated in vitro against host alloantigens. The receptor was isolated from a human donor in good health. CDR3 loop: CASTTGGSGGNEQYF. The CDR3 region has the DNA TGTGCCAGCACCACAGGGGGCAGTGGTGGGAACGAGCAGTACTTC.